This T cell receptor (beta chain) was recovered during a study of blood T cell repertoires in COVID-19. Study-wide context: Sites in the United States, Italy and Spain provided acute and convalescent COVID-19 samples.

Some clones are missing from TCRdb's copy, which holds only in-frame ones; the method was immunoSEQ multiplex PCR. The table has about 220,000 clones, 82% seen once. The germline gives CDR1 SEHNR, CDR2 FQNEAQ (reference sequence). V lost 5 bases, J lost 5 bases, and 15 bases lay in between. The CDR3 sequence is 15 residues long. The rearrangement uses TRBV7-9 and TRBJ1-4, with D possibly being TRBD1 (6 bases). This sequence was found in a woman in her 70s with COVID-19, enrolled during active disease. The sequencing input was peripheral blood. In DNA form, the CDR3 reads TGTGCCAGCAGCCTAGAGACAGGCGTAAATGAAAAACTGTTTTTT. It is translated as CASSLETGVNEKLFF.